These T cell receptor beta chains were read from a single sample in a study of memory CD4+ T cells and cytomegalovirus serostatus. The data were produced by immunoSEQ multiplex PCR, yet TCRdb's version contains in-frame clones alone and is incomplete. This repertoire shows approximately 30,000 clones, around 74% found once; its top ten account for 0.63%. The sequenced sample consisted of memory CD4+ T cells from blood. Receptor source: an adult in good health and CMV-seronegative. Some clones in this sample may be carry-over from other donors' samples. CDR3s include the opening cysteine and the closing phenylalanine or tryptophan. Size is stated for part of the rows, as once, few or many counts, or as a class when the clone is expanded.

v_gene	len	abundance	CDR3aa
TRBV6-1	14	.	CASRLDRGSTEAFF
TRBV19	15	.	CASSAEQGGNTEAFF
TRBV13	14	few	CASSLVASGGAWYF
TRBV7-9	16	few	CASSDPTGAAGSPLHF
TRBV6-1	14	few	CASSERTGFQPQHF
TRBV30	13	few	CAWAGDSNQPQHF
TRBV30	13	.	CAWSGGPGNTIYF
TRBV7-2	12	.	CASSEGVREQFF
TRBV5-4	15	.	CASSSLGQGLYEQYF
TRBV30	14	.	CAWRVAGSTDTQYF
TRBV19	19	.	CASSTEPTGLAGHTDTQYF
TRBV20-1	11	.	CSARSNYGYTF
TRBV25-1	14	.	CASSPKSGSYEQYF
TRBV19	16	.	CASTLSGRGRRAEAFF
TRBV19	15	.	CASSPRRGREGSQHF
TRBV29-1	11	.	CSPSRGETQYF
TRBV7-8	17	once	CASSFLMAGRATDTQYF
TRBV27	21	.	CASSKGSGAGGLLRLGYEQYF
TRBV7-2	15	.	CASTPARLIYTEAFF
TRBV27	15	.	CASSPQGQGEYGYTF
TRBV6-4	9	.	CARWVEAFF
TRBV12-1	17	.	CASSFGLAGSDTGELFF
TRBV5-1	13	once	CASSWDRNYGYTF
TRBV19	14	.	CASSDRGGYSPLHF
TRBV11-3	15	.	CASSLGRVDSYEQYF
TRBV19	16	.	CASSISGARKTGELFF
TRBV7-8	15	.	CASSLAVEGLRTQYF
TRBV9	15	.	CASSGPRQGNEKLFF
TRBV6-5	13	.	CASSSDRGNTIYF
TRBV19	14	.	CASGTTGTGDGYTF
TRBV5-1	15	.	CASSETGTGAYEQYF
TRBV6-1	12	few	CASSEKSTEAFF
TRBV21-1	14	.	CASSKQGRRSEAFF
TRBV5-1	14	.	CASSLGGITDTQYF
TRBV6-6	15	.	CASSAAQGSGNTIYF
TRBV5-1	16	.	CASSLGGTRSNQPQHF
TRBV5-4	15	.	CASRPTSGMTDTQYF
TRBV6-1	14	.	CASSGGRAGNTIYF
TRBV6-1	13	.	CASSVGPWGEQYF
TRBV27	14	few	CASSIRTGETEAFF
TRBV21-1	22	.	CASSRIRVIESGDPGIKNIQYF
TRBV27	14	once	CASSFPGINSPLHF
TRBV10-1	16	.	CASSDHGQVREAEAFF